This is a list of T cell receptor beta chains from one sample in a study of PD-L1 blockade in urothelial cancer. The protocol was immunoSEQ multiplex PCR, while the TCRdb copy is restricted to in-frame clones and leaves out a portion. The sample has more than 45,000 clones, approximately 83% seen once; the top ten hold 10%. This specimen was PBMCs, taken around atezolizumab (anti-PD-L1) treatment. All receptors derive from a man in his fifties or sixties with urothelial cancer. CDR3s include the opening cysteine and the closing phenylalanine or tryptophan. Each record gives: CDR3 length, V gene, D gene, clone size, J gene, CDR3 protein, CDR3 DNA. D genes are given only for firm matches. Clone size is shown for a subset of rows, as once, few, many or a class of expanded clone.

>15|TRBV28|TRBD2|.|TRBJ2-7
CASSLETSGTYEQYF
TGTGCCAGCAGTTTGGAAACTAGCGGAACCTACGAGCAGTACTTC
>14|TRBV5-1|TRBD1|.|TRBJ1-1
CASRSGQGDTEAFF
TGCGCCAGCAGATCCGGACAGGGCGACACTGAAGCTTTCTTT
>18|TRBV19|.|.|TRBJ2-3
CASSSRGAIGGGGDTQYF
TGTGCCAGTAGTTCCCGAGGCGCCATCGGGGGAGGGGGAGATACGCAGTATTTT
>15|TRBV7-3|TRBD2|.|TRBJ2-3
CASSSGGQTSDTQYF
TGTGCCAGCAGCAGCGGGGGGCAAACCAGCGATACGCAGTATTTT
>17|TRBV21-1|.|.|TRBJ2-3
CASSNPVRDRVADTQYF
TGTGCCAGCAGCAACCCTGTCAGGGACAGGGTGGCAGATACGCAGTATTTT
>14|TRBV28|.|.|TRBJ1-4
CASSLMGAAEKLFF
TGTGCCAGCAGTTTAATGGGGGCTGCTGAAAAACTGTTTTTT
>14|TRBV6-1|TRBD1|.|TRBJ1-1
CASSGQGVNTEAFF
TGTGCCAGCAGTGGACAGGGGGTGAACACTGAAGCTTTCTTT
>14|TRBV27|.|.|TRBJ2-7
CASSPEGGAYEQYF
TGTGCCAGCAGCCCCGAGGGGGGGGCCTACGAGCAGTACTTC
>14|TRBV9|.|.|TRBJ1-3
CASSDKGAGNTIYF
TGTGCCAGCAGCGACAAGGGAGCTGGAAACACCATATATTTT
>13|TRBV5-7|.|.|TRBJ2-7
CASSCPGTYEQYF
TGTGCCAGCAGCTGCCCGGGTACCTACGAGCAGTACTTC
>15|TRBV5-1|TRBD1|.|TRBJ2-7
CASSLLGGGSYEQYF
TGCGCCAGCAGCTTGTTAGGGGGCGGCTCCTACGAGCAGTACTTC
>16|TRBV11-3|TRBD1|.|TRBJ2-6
CASSWDSSSGANVLTF
TGTGCCAGCAGCTGGGACAGCTCCTCTGGGGCCAACGTCCTGACTTTC
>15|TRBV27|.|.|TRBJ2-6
CASSSTGSGANVLTF
TGTGCCAGCAGTTCAACGGGCTCTGGGGCCAACGTCCTGACTTTC
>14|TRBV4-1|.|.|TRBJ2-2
CASSPAGSTGELFF
TGCGCCAGCAGCCCGGCAGGGTCCACCGGGGAGCTGTTTTTT
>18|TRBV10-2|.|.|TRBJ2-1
CASSVPGGDFNSYNEQFF
TGCGCCAGCAGTGTCCCCGGGGGTGACTTCAACTCCTACAATGAGCAGTTCTTC
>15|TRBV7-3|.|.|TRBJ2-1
CASSLFPGTQNEQFF
TGTGCCAGCAGCTTATTCCCCGGGACTCAAAATGAGCAGTTCTTC
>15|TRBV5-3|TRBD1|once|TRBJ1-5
CARSSGQGAYQPQHF
TGTGCCAGAAGCTCGGGACAGGGGGCGTATCAGCCCCAGCATTTT
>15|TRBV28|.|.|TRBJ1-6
CASQGQDKDNSPLHF
TGTGCCAGCCAAGGTCAGGACAAAGATAATTCACCCCTCCACTTT
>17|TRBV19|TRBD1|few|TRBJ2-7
CASSIELTRTGYHEQYF
TGTGCCAGTAGTATAGAATTAACAAGGACAGGGTACCACGAGCAGTACTTC
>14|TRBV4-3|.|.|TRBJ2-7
CASSQDHSSYEQYF
TGCGCCAGCAGCCAAGATCACAGTTCCTACGAGCAGTACTTC
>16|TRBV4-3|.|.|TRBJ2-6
CASSQEGGSGANVLTF
TGCGCCAGCAGCCAAGAGGGGGGCTCTGGGGCCAACGTCCTGACTTTC
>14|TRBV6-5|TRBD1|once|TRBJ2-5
CASSYMDRSETQYF
TGTGCCAGCAGTTACATGGACAGGTCCGAGACCCAGTACTTC
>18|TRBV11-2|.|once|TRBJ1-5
CASSLGRGRSWRNQPQHF
TGTGCCAGCAGCTTAGGTAGAGGCCGGTCATGGCGCAATCAGCCCCAGCATTTT
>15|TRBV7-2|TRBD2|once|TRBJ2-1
CASSLRLAEYNEQFF
TGTGCCAGCAGCTTACGACTAGCGGAATACAATGAGCAGTTCTTC
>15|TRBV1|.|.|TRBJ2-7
CTSSLRDRLTHEQYF
TGCACCAGCAGCCTTCGGGACAGGCTTACACACGAGCAGTACTTC
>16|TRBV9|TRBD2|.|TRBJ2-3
CASSATSGGYLDTQYF
TGTGCCAGCAGCGCGACTAGCGGGGGGTACCTCGATACGCAGTATTTT
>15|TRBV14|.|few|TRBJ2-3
CASSHRTELTDTQYF
TGTGCCAGCAGCCACCGGACAGAGCTCACAGATACGCAGTATTTT
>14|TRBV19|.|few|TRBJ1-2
CASSPVGQSSGYTF
TGTGCCAGTAGTCCCGTCGGACAGTCGTCGGGCTACACCTTC
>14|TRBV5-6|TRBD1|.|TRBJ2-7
CASSLARDRVWQYF
TGTGCCAGCAGCTTGGCCAGAGACAGGGTGTGGCAGTACTTC
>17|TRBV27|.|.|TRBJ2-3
CASSRNGLLTSTDTQYF
TGTGCCAGCAGCCGAAACGGACTCCTCACTAGCACAGATACGCAGTATTTT
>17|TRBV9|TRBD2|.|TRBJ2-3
CASSEPSGGLLRDTQYF
TGTGCCAGCAGCGAACCTAGCGGGGGACTTCTTAGAGATACGCAGTATTTT
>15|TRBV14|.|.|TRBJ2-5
CASSQTQAPGETQYF
TGTGCCAGCAGCCAAACCCAGGCCCCGGGGGAGACCCAGTACTTC
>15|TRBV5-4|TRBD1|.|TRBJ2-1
CASSRDRGSYNEQFF
TGTGCCAGCAGTCGGGACAGGGGTTCCTACAATGAGCAGTTCTTC
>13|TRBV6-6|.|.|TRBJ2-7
CASSSGQFYEQYF
TGTGCCAGCAGTTCCGGACAGTTCTACGAGCAGTACTTC
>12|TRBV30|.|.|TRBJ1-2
CAGYGLHYGYTF
TGTGCCGGCTACGGACTGCACTATGGCTACACCTTC